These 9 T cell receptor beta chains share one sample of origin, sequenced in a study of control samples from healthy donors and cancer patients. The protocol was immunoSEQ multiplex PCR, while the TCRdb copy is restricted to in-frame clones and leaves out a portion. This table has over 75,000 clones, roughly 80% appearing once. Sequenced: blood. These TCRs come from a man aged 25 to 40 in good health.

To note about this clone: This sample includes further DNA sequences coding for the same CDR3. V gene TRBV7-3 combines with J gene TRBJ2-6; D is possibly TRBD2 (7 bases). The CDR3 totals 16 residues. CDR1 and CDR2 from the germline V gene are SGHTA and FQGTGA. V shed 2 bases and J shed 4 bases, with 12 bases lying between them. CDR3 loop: CASSLRAGAGANVLTF. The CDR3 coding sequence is TGTGCCAGCAGCTTACGGGCGGGGGCCGGGGCCAACGTCCTGACTTTC.

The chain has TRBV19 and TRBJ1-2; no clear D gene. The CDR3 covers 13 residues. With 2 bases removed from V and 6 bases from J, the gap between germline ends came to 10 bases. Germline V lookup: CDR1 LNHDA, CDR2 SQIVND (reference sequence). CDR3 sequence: CASSISRRHGYTF. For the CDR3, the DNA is TGTGCCAGTAGTATATCTCGGCGGCATGGCTACACCTTC.

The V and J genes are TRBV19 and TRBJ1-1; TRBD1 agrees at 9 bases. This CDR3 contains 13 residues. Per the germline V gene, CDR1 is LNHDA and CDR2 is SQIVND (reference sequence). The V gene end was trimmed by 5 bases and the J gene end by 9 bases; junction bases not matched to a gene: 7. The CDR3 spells CASSSQQGAQAFF. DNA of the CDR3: TGTGCCAGTAGTTCTCAACAGGGGGCACAAGCTTTCTTT.

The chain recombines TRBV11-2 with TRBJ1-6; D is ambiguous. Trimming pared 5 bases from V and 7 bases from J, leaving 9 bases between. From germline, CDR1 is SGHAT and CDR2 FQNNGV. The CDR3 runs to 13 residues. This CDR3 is CASSPLGNSPLHF. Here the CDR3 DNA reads TGTGCCAGCAGCCCCCTGGGGAATTCACCCCTCCACTTT.

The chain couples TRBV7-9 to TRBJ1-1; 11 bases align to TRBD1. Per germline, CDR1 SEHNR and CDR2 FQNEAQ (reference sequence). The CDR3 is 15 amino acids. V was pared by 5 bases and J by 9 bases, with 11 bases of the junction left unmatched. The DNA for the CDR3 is TGTGCCAGCAGCCGCGGACAGGGGGCGATGGTGAAAGCTTTCTTT. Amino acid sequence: CASSRGQGAMVKAFF. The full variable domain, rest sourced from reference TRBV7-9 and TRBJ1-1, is DTGVSQNPRHKITKRGQNVTFRCDPISEHNRLYWYRQTLGQGPEFLTYFQNEAQLEKSRLLSDRFSAERPKGSFSTLEIQRTEQGDSAMYLCASSRGQGAMVKAFFGQGTRLTVV.

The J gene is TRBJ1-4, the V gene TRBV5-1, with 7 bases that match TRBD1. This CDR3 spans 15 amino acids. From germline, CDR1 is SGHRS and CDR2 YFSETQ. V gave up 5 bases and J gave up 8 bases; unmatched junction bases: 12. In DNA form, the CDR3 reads TGCGCCAGCAGTCACCCCCAGGGGGGTACGGAAAAACTGTTTTTT. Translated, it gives CASSHPQGGTEKLFF.

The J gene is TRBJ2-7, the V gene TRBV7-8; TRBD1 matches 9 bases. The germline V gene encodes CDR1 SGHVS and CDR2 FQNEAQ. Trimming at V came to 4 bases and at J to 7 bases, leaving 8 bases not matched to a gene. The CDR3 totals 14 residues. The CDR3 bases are TGTGCCAGCAGCTCGACCGGGACAGGGTTGGAGCAGTACTTC. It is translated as CASSSTGTGLEQYF.

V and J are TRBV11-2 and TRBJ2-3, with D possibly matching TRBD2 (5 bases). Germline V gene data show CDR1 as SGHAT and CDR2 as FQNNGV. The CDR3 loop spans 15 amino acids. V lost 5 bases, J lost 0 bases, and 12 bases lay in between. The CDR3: CASSIAERSTDTQYF. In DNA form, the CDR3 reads TGTGCCAGCAGCATAGCAGAGCGGAGCACAGATACGCAGTATTTT.

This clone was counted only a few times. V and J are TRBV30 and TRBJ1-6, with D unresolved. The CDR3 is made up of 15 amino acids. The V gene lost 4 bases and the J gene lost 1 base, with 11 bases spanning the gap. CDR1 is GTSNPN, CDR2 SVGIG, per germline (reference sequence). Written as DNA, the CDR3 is TGTGCCTGGATACGAGCTGGGTCCTATAATTCACCCCTCCACTTT. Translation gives CAWIRAGSYNSPLHF.